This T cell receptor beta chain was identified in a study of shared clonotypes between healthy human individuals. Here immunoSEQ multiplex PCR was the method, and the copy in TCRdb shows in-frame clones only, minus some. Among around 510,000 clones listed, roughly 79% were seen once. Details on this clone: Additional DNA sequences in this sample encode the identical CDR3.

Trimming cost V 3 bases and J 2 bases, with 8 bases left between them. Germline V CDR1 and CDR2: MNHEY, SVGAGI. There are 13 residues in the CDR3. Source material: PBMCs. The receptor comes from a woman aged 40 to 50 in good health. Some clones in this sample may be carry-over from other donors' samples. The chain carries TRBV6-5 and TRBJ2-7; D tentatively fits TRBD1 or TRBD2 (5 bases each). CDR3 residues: CASSYRGTYEQYF. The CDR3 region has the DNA TGTGCCAGCAGTTATCGGGGCACCTACGAGCAGTACTTC.